The clone carrying this T cell receptor beta chain was recorded only once. TCRdb keeps only in-frame clones here, not all; method: immunoSEQ multiplex PCR. This sample carries 200,000 to 250,000 clones, about nine tenths of them seen once, and the ten largest clones take 1.2%. This record comes from a study of blood T cell repertoires in COVID-19. Whole-study context: The study drew acute and convalescent COVID-19 samples from the United States, Italy and Spain. Sample material is recorded as cDNA or gDNA derived from T cells, B-cell-depleted T cells, or PBMCs.

The CDR3 runs to 15 residues. CDR1 SGHAT and CDR2 FQNNGV come from the germline V gene. The V gene end was trimmed by 5 bases and the J gene end by 4 bases; junction bases not matched to a gene: 9. Recovered status in Cohort 3 required two negative PCRs, clearance, or symptom resolution. The gene calls are TRBV11-2 and TRBJ1-2, with 8 bases aligning to TRBD1. Sequenced material: PBMCs or T cells enriched from blood (not recorded which). This sequence originates from a man aged 25-45 years who had recovered from COVID-19. DNA of the CDR3: TGTGCCAGCAGCCCGAACGGACAGGGCCTCTATGGCTACACCTTC. Its protein product is CASSPNGQGLYGYTF.